This section outlines one TCR beta chain sequence together with its context. Its antigen is unidentified. Repertoires were generated with immunoSEQ multiplex PCR, while TCRdb's copy carries only in-frame clones and drops some. The table lists some 680,000 clones, about three quarters of them singletons. The data belong to a study of shared clonotypes between healthy human individuals. Study-wide points: Shared clonotypes across all four donors exceeded non-shared ones in generation probability.

From germline, CDR1 is MDHEN and CDR2 SYDVKM. The CDR3 has 17 amino acids. V was pared by 4 bases and J by 2 bases, with 14 bases of the junction left unmatched. The sample consisted of memory CD4+ T cells sorted from blood. Subset denoted: CD45RA-negative fraction. This TCR was recovered from a woman in her twenties or thirties in good health. The chain joins TRBV28 to TRBJ2-7, with 7 bases identical to TRBD2. CDR3 residues: CASSSYWGGRGTYEQYF. Written as DNA, the CDR3 is TGTGCCAGCAGTTCTTACTGGGGGGGAAGGGGTACCTACGAGCAGTACTTC.